The 16 T cell receptor beta chains below come from one sample, sequenced in a study of T-cell reconstitution after alpha-beta-depleted transplantation in children. Preparation of the TCRbeta library used unique molecular identifiers. TCRdb re-derived calls from the PCR reads in MiXCR, one entry per CDR3 protein. The sample yields roughly 570,000 distinct CDR3 sequences, roughly 27% seen once. The sample was PBMCs, taken before TCRalphabeta/CD19-depleted stem cell transplant. Receptor source: a boy younger than two with Wiskott-Aldrich syndrome, due to receive a stem cell transplant.

This clonotype appeared a few times. The chain has TRBV5-1 and TRBJ1-1; the match to TRBD1 covers 7 bases. V gave up 3 bases and J gave up 5 bases; unmatched junction bases: 4. This CDR3 is 13 amino acids long. CDR1 and CDR2 (germline): SGHRS, YFSETQ. The CDR3 coding sequence is TGCGCCAGCAGCTGGAACAGGGGAACTGAAGCTTTCTTT. Translation: CASSWNRGTEAFF.

In its sample, this clonotype was seen a few times. The chain is built from TRBV5-1 and TRBJ2-4, with D perhaps TRBD1 (6 bases). Germline CDR1 is SGHRS and CDR2 is YFSETQ. V was clipped by 5 bases and J by 8 bases, with 20 bases between them. The CDR3 has 15 amino acids. CDR3 sequence: CASSNEGGGWDIQYF. CDR3 DNA sequence: TGCGCCAGCAGTAATGAAGGTGGGGGCTGGGACATTCAGTACTTC.

This clonotype was observed a handful of times. The chain employs TRBV7-9 and TRBJ2-3, with TRBD2 matching over 7 bases. Trimming took 3 bases from V and 7 from J; bases not matched to a gene: 7. Germline loops: CDR1 SEHNR, CDR2 FQNEAQ (reference sequence). CDR3 length: 14 amino acids. CDR3 region: CASSFGGRVNTQYF. The CDR3 region has the DNA TGTGCCAGCAGCTTCGGCGGGAGAGTTAATACGCAGTATTTT.

The rearrangement uses TRBV7-2 and TRBJ1-2; D may be TRBD1 (5 bases). Germline V CDR1 and CDR2: SGHTA, FQGNSA. The CDR3 has 15 amino acids. V lost 1 base to trimming and J lost 3 bases, with 12 bases between them. CDR3 sequence: CASSLGAGTYYGYTF. CDR3 nucleotides: TGTGCCAGCAGCTTAGGTGCCGGGACCTACTATGGCTACACCTTC.

The chain joins TRBV20-1 to TRBJ2-1; 8 bases match TRBD2. The CDR3 extends over 11 amino acids. Unmatched junction bases numbered 3, after V lost 2 bases and J lost 12 bases. Germline assignment: CDR1 DFQATT and CDR2 SNEGSKA (reference sequence). CDR3 nucleotide sequence: TGCAGTGCTAGAAGCGGGAGCGCGCAGTTCTTC. Its protein is CSARSGSAQFF.

This chain joins TRBV7-2 and TRBJ2-1; TRBD2 agrees at 9 bases. Trimming cost V 6 bases and J 7 bases; bases outside gene matches: 7. There are 14 residues in the CDR3. Germline V lookup: CDR1 SGHTA, CDR2 FQGNSA. The CDR3 sequence: CASSRIAGANEQFF. Here the CDR3 DNA reads TGTGCCAGCAGTCGTATAGCGGGGGCAAATGAGCAGTTCTTC. The full variable domain, its missing parts supplied by reference TRBV7-2 and TRBJ2-1, is GAGVSQSPSNKVTEKGKDVELRCDPISGHTALYWYRQSLGQGLEFLIYFQGNSAPDKSGLPSDRFSAERTGGSVSTLTIQRTQQEDSAVYLCASSRIAGANEQFFGPGTRLTVL.

In its sample, this clonotype was seen a few times. This chain connects TRBV9 to TRBJ2-7; 7 positions match TRBD1. Per germline, CDR1 SGDLS and CDR2 YYNGEE. Trimming at V came to 4 bases and at J to 6 bases, leaving 7 bases not matched to a gene. The CDR3 contains 13 residues. The CDR3 sequence: CASSPQGVTEQYF. Written as DNA, the CDR3 is TGTGCCAGCAGCCCCCAGGGGGTAACCGAGCAGTACTTC.

V and J are TRBV12-3 or TRBV12-4 and TRBJ1-2; perhaps TRBD1 as D (6 bases). CDR3 length: 15 amino acids. V gave up 4 bases and J gave up 6 bases, with 18 bases separating them. CDR3: CASSSEWGPRDGYTF. CDR3 coding DNA: TGTGCCAGCAGTTCCGAGTGGGGGCCTAGGGATGGCTACACCTTC.

This clonotype was observed a few times. V is TRBV24-1 and J is TRBJ2-1, with D hard to call. The CDR3 totals 14 residues. The germline V gene encodes CDR1 KGHDR and CDR2 SFDVKD. The V end lost 4 bases, the J end lost 7 bases, and 13 bases lay between the germline ends. The DNA for the CDR3 is TGTGCCACCAGTGACCCGACCCTCAGGAATGAGCAGTTCTTC. Amino acid sequence: CATSDPTLRNEQFF.

This clonotype has a handful of counts. The CDR3: CASSKREGSYNEQFF. The DNA of the CDR3 is TGTGCCAGCAGTAAACGGGAGGGCTCCTACAATGAGCAGTTCTTC. This chain links TRBV6-4 with TRBJ2-1; TRBD2 aligns across 8 bases. Per the germline V gene, CDR1 is MRHNA and CDR2 is SNTAGT. There are 15 residues in the CDR3. The V segment lost 5 bases and the J segment 0 bases; nucleotides outside the gene matches: 3.

A few counts support this clonotype. The rearrangement uses TRBV5-1 and TRBJ2-1; 7 nucleotides align to TRBD1. Trimming at V came to 1 base and at J to 5 bases, leaving 3 bases not matched to a gene. The CDR3 is 14 amino acids. Germline CDR1 SGHRS, CDR2 YFSETQ. CDR3 loop: CASSLLTGHNEQFF. CDR3 in DNA: TGCGCCAGCAGCTTGTTGACAGGGCACAATGAGCAGTTCTTC.

This clonotype was counted only a few times. The chain has TRBV12-3 or TRBV12-4 and TRBJ2-1; no firm D call. The CDR3 is 13 residues long. V shed 3 bases and J shed 7 bases, with 10 bases lying between them. For the CDR3, the DNA is TGTGCCAGCAGTTTGCGTCGGCGGAATGAGCAGTTCTTC. It specifies CASSLRRRNEQFF.

V is TRBV5-1 and J is TRBJ1-4; D perhaps matches TRBD1 (5 bases). V was trimmed by 0 bases and J by 0 bases, leaving 9 bases between them. Germline V gene data show CDR1 as SGHRS and CDR2 as YFSETQ. This CDR3 has 16 residues. The CDR3 DNA is TGCGCCAGCAGCTTGGTGAGGGACGCAACTAATGAAAAACTGTTTTTT. Amino acids: CASSLVRDATNEKLFF.

The chain recombines TRBV12-3 or TRBV12-4 with TRBJ1-2; D not certain. This CDR3 is built from 13 residues. Trimming removed 5 bases from V and 5 bases from J, with 12 bases in between. CDR3 sequence (DNA): TGTGCCAGCAGTAAACCCGGGCATTATGGCTACACCTTC. It translates to CASSKPGHYGYTF.

This clonotype was recorded many times. This rearrangement joins TRBV5-1 to TRBJ2-1, with unresolved D. V lost 0 bases and J 0 bases, leaving 4 bases between the germline ends. The CDR3 covers 14 residues. Germline V gene data show CDR1 as SGHRS and CDR2 as YFSETQ. CDR3 DNA: TGCGCCAGCAGCTTGGACAGCTCCTACAATGAGCAGTTCTTC. As protein: CASSLDSSYNEQFF. The variable domain in full, with the rest retrieved from reference TRBV5-1 and TRBJ2-1, is KAGVTQTPRYLIKTRGQQVTLSCSPISGHRSVSWYQQTPGQGLQFLFEYFSETQRNKGNFPGRFSGRQFSNSRSEMNVSTLELGDSALYLCASSLDSSYNEQFFGPGTRLTVL.

CDR3 amino acids: CASSLAAGISIAKNIQYF. The CDR3 DNA reads TGTGCCAGCAGCTTAGCTGCAGGAATTTCAATAGCCAAAAACATTCAGTACTTC. The rearrangement joins TRBV7-2 to TRBJ2-4; D is ambiguous. The CDR3 loop spans 18 amino acids. The germline gives CDR1 SGHTA, CDR2 FQGNSA. The V end lost 0 bases, the J end lost 0 bases, and 15 bases lay between the germline ends.